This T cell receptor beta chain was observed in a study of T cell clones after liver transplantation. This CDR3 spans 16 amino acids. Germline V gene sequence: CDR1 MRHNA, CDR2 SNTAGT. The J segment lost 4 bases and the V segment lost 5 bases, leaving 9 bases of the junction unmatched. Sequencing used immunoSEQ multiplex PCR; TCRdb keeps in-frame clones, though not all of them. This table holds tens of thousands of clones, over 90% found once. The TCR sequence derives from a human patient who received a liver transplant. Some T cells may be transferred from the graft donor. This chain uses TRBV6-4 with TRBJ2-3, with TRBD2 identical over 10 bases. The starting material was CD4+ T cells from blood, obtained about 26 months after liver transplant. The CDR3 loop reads CASSPTAGGRADTQYF. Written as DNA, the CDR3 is TGTGCCAGCAGTCCCACAGCGGGAGGGCGGGCAGATACGCAGTATTTT.